This passage covers 19 T cell receptor beta chains from one sample sequenced in a study of blood T cell repertoires in COVID-19. The repertoire was sequenced with immunoSEQ multiplex PCR; TCRdb's copy has only in-frame clones and lacks some. The data hold a few hundred thousand clones, with 75% to 90% observed a single time. The sample comprised PBMCs or T cells enriched from blood (not recorded which). These receptor sequences come from a woman aged 25 to 39 who had recovered from COVID-19.

This chain connects TRBV30 to TRBJ1-2, with D hard to call. The V end was cut by 2 bases, the J end by 4 bases, with 8 bases between. CDR3 length: 12 residues. The V gene's germline CDR1 is GTSNPN and CDR2 SVGIG (reference sequence). The chain's CDR3 is CAWSYSPYGYTF. The CDR3 nucleotides read TGTGCCTGGAGTTACAGCCCCTATGGCTACACCTTC.

The chain has TRBV5-1 and TRBJ1-6; D remains unclear. V dropped 0 bases and J dropped 6 bases, with 4 bases sitting between them. Germline CDR1 is SGHRS and CDR2 is YFSETQ. The CDR3 is made up of 13 amino acids. The CDR3 nucleotides read TGCGCCAGCAGCTTGGGCAGTAATTCACCCCTCCACTTT. As protein: CASSLGSNSPLHF.

This clone was observed once. Other DNA sequences in this sample translate to the same CDR3. This chain joins TRBV7-9 and TRBJ1-5; D not certain. Germline V gene data show CDR1 as SEHNR and CDR2 as FQNEAQ (reference sequence). Trimming stripped 5 bases from V and 4 bases from J, with 6 bases between. The CDR3 contains 12 residues. This CDR3 reads CASSHSNQPQHF. CDR3 nucleotide sequence: TGTGCCAGCAGCCACTCAAATCAGCCCCAGCATTTT.

The chain recombines TRBV6-5 with TRBJ1-2; no clear D gene. Germline V gene sequence: CDR1 MNHEY, CDR2 SVGAGI. The V and J ends lost 4 bases and 8 bases respectively, with 14 bases between them. CDR3 size: 13 residues. The CDR3 sequence: CASSFGTVGGYTF. CDR3 DNA sequence: TGTGCCAGCAGTTTCGGCACGGTGGGCGGCTACACCTTC.

V and J are TRBV6-5 and TRBJ2-5; 8 nucleotides match TRBD1. Germline values: CDR1 MNHEY, CDR2 SVGAGI. V was clipped by 7 bases and J by 5 bases; unmatched bases: 12. This CDR3 contains 15 residues. In DNA, the CDR3 is TGTGCCAGCATGGAGACAGGGGCACTAGGGGAGACCCAGTACTTC. Translated: CASMETGALGETQYF.

The rearrangement joins TRBV18 to TRBJ1-2; D perhaps matches TRBD1 (5 bases). Looked up from germline, CDR1 is KGHSH and CDR2 is LQKENI. The CDR3 runs 13 residues. Trimming removed 3 bases at V and 3 bases at J, with 8 bases between. In DNA, the CDR3 is TGTGCCAGCTCACCGGTAGGGGACTATGGCTACACCTTC. It encodes CASSPVGDYGYTF. Combining the CDR3 with reference TRBV18 and TRBJ1-2 gives the whole variable domain NAGVMQNPRHLVRRRGQEARLRCSPMKGHSHVYWYRQLPEEGLKFMVYLQKENIIDESGMPKERFSAEFPKEGPSILRIQQVVRGDSAAYFCASSPVGDYGYTFGSGTRLTVV.

This clone was recorded a few times. V gene TRBV7-9 combines with J gene TRBJ2-7, with D perhaps matching TRBD1 (6 bases). The CDR3 spans 13 residues. The ends were cut back, 3 bases at V and 6 bases at J, with 12 bases in the middle. The V gene's germline CDR1 is SEHNR and CDR2 FQNEAQ (reference sequence). The CDR3 nucleotides are TGTGCCAGCAGCTTCGCAGGGGAGATCGAGCAGTACTTC. This codes for CASSFAGEIEQYF.

This sequence joins TRBV29-1 and TRBJ2-7; 8 nucleotides line up with TRBD1. V shed 6 bases, J shed 7 bases, and the junction held 11 bases outside the gene matches. This CDR3 is built from 13 residues. Germline CDR1 and CDR2: SQVTM and ANQGSEA. The DNA for the CDR3 is TGCAGCGTAGTACTTACAGGGGGTCGGGAGCAGTACTTC. Translation: CSVVLTGGREQYF.

The chain has TRBV27 and TRBJ1-1; weak D call: TRBD1 (6 bases). This CDR3 is built from 16 residues. Trimming cost V 4 bases and J 0 bases, with 15 bases left between them. Per germline, CDR1 MNHEY and CDR2 SMNVEV (reference sequence). CDR3 sequence reads: CASSSPRRGMNTEAFF. Here the CDR3 DNA reads TGTGCCAGCAGTTCGCCCCGTAGGGGGATGAACACTGAAGCTTTCTTT.

This clone came up once. CDR3 region: CASSQEDRRSGTETQYF. The CDR3 nucleotides read TGTGCCAGCAGCCAAGAGGATCGACGAAGCGGGACAGAGACCCAGTACTTC. This chain uses TRBV4-2 with TRBJ2-5; 7 nucleotides align to TRBD2. The CDR3 contains 17 residues. V lost 0 bases and J lost 4; bases outside the gene matches: 11. Germline CDR1 and CDR2: LGHNA and YNFKEQ.

V is TRBV5-1 and J is TRBJ1-4; D not resolved. CDR1 is SGHRS, CDR2 YFSETQ, per germline. The length of the CDR3 is 15 residues. Trimming took off 0 bases at V and 8 bases at J, with 14 bases between the two ends. The DNA for the CDR3 is TGCGCCAGCAGCTTGGACAGCGGACTTTGGGAAAAACTGTTTTTT. Its protein is CASSLDSGLWEKLFF. Combining the CDR3 with reference TRBV5-1 and TRBJ1-4 gives the whole variable domain KAGVTQTPRYLIKTRGQQVTLSCSPISGHRSVSWYQQTPGQGLQFLFEYFSETQRNKGNFPGRFSGRQFSNSRSEMNVSTLELGDSALYLCASSLDSGLWEKLFFGSGTQLSVL.

The chain's CDR3 is CASRLSGREQYF. DNA for the CDR3: TGTGCCAGCAGACTCTCAGGGAGGGAGCAGTACTTC. This sequence joins TRBV25-1 and TRBJ2-7; possibly TRBD2 for D (6 bases). The CDR3 spans 12 residues. The V gene's germline CDR1 is MGHDK and CDR2 SYGVNS. V lost 6 bases and J lost 7, with 13 bases in between.

This chain's CDR3 is CASSHRGRTVKAFF. CDR3 nucleotide sequence: TGTGCCAGCAGCCATCGGGGCCGGACAGTAAAAGCTTTCTTT. V gene TRBV14 combines with J gene TRBJ1-1, with D possibly being TRBD1 (6 bases). The CDR3 is 14 residues long. Germline loops: CDR1 SGHDN, CDR2 FVKESK. Trimming cost V 3 bases and J 9 bases, with 17 bases left between them.

J is TRBJ1-2 and V is TRBV4-2, with no clear D. Germline assignment: CDR1 LGHNA and CDR2 YNFKEQ. The CDR3 consists of 14 residues. Trimming stripped 4 bases from V and 4 bases from J, with 13 bases between. The CDR3 coding sequence is TGTGCCAGCAGCCCTGAGGAAGGCAGCTATGGCTACACCTTC. Translating it yields CASSPEEGSYGYTF.

The J gene is TRBJ1-1, the V gene TRBV18; D not resolved. Germline values: CDR1 KGHSH, CDR2 LQKENI. The CDR3 consists of 16 residues. Trimming removed 5 bases from V and 3 bases from J, with 19 bases in between. For the CDR3, the DNA is TGTGCCAGCTCATTTCCGACGGGAGCCCGGGACACTGAAGCTTTCTTT. Translation: CASSFPTGARDTEAFF.

This clone was counted a few times. This chain uses TRBV28 with TRBJ2-7; 8 nucleotides agree with TRBD1. The CDR3 runs 12 residues. Germline assignment: CDR1 MDHEN and CDR2 SYDVKM. Trimming removed 7 bases from V and 2 bases from J; junction bases left unmatched: 1. The CDR3 nucleotides are TGTGCCAGCACGACAGGGGCCTACGAGCAGTACTTC. Residues: CASTTGAYEQYF. Using reference TRBV28 and TRBJ2-7 for the parts outside the CDR3, the full variable domain is DVKVTQSSRYLVKRTGEKVFLECVQDMDHENMFWYRQDPGLGLRLIYFSYDVKMKEKGDIPEGYSVSREKKERFSLILESASTNQTSMYLCASTTGAYEQYFGPGTRLTVT.

The J gene is TRBJ1-4, the V gene TRBV5-8; D uncertain. The V end was cut by 4 bases, the J end by 7 bases, with 14 bases between. Germline-derived CDR1 and CDR2 are SGHTS and YDEGEE. CDR3 length: 14 amino acids. CDR3 sequence (DNA): TGTGCCAGCAGCCCCCGTTTGGGGAGTGAAAAACTGTTTTTT. Protein: CASSPRLGSEKLFF.

The rearrangement uses TRBV23-1 and TRBJ1-5; 8 bases fit TRBD1. TRBV23-1 qualifies as an ORF whose function is uncertain. V shed 2 bases, J shed 2 bases, and the junction held 17 bases outside the gene matches. This CDR3 comprises 20 residues. The CDR3 nucleotides read TGCGCCAGCAGTCAAAACGAACAGGGGGTACTCAATCAAGGCAATCAGCCCCAGCATTTT. Amino acid sequence: CASSQNEQGVLNQGNQPQHF.

Regarding this clone: The sample has other DNA sequences that encode this CDR3 too. The chain recombines TRBV28 with TRBJ1-5; no definite D call. The CDR3 is 15 residues long. Germline V gives CDR1 MDHEN, CDR2 SYDVKM. V was shortened by 3 bases and J by 1 base, with 10 bases between the two germline ends. The CDR3 here is CASSFLGGSNQPQHF. The CDR3 DNA reads as TGTGCCAGCAGTTTTCTAGGCGGCAGCAATCAGCCCCAGCATTTT. The variable domain in full, with the rest retrieved from reference TRBV28 and TRBJ1-5, is DVKVTQSSRYLVKRTGEKVFLECVQDMDHENMFWYRQDPGLGLRLIYFSYDVKMKEKGDIPEGYSVSREKKERFSLILESASTNQTSMYLCASSFLGGSNQPQHFGDGTRLSIL.